This T cell receptor (beta chain) originates from a study of blood T cell repertoires in COVID-19. About the research overall: Both acute and convalescent COVID-19 samples were obtained from the United States, Italy and Spain. PBMCs, B-cell-depleted T cells, or T cells provided the cDNA or gDNA that made up the material.

Sequencing used immunoSEQ multiplex PCR; TCRdb keeps in-frame clones, though not all of them. The sample consists of around 330,000 clones, approximately 88% of them appearing once. V was pared by 5 bases and J by 6 bases, with 7 bases of the junction left unmatched. This CDR3 is 14 amino acids long. CDR1 is MGHDK and CDR2 is SYGVNS in the germline V gene. Recruitment covered some 25 US areas and drew participants whose ages spanned roughly 18 to 89 years. Donors of Cohort 3 who recovered were those that had two negative PCRs, clearance, or symptom resolution. The rearrangement links TRBV25-1 to TRBJ2-1; 7 bases align to TRBD2. The source material was PBMCs or T cells enriched from blood (not recorded which). This TCR was sampled from a man between 60 and 75 years old who had recovered from COVID-19. The CDR3 DNA reads TGTGCCAGCAGTCGCCGGGACTACTTCAATGAGCAGTTCTTC. Translation gives CASSRRDYFNEQFF.